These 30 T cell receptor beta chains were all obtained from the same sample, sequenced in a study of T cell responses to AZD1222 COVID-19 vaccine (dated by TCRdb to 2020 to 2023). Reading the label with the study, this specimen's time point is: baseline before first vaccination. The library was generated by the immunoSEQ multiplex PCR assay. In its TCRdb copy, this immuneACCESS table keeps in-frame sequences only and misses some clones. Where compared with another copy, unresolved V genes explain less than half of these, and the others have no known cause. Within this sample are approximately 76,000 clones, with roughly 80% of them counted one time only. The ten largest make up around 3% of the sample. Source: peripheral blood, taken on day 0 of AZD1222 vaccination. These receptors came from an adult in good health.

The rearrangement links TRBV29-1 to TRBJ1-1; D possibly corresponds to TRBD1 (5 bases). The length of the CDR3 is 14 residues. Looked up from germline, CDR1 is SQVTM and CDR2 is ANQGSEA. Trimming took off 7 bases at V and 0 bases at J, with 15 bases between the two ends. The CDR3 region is CSAHPVGVNTEAFF. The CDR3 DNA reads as TGCAGCGCCCACCCGGTAGGGGTGAACACTGAAGCTTTCTTT.

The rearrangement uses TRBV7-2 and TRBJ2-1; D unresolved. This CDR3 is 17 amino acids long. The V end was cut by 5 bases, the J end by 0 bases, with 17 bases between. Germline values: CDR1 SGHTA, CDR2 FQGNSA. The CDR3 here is CASSPSEVESSYNEQFF. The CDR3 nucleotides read TGTGCCAGCAGCCCCAGCGAGGTGGAGAGCTCCTACAATGAGCAGTTCTTC.

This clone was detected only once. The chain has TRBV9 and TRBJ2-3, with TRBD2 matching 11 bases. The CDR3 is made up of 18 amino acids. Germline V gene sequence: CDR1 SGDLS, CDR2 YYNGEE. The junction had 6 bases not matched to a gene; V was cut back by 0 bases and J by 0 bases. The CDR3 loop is CASSVETSGNPSTDTQYF. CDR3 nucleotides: TGTGCCAGCAGCGTAGAGACTAGCGGGAACCCCAGCACAGATACGCAGTATTTT.

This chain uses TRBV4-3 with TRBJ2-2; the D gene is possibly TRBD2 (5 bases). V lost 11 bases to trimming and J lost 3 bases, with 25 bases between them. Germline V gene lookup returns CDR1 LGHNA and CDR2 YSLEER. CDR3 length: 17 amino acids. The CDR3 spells CAPSPQEEAIHTGELFF. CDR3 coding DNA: TGCGCCCCCAGCCCCCAGGAGGAGGCAATACACACCGGGGAGCTGTTTTTT.

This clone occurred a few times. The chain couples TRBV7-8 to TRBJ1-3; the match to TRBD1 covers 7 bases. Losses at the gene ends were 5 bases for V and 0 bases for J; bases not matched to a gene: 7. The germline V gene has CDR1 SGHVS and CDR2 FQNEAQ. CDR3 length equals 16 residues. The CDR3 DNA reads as TGTGCCAGCAGCCCGAACACAGGGGCCTCTGGAAACACCATATATTTT. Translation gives CASSPNTGASGNTIYF.

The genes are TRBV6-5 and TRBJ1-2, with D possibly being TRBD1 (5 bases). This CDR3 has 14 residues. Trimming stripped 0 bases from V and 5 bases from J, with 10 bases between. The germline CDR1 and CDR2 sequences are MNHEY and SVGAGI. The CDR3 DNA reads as TGTGCCAGCAGTTACTCCCGGGGGGGTTATGGCTACACCTTC. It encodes CASSYSRGGYGYTF.

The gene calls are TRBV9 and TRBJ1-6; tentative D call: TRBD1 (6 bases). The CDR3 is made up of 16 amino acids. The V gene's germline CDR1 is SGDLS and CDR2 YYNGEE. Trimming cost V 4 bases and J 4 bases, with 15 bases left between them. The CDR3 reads CASSTQGGGYNSPLHF. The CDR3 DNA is TGTGCCAGCAGCACCCAAGGAGGGGGTTATAATTCACCCCTCCACTTT.

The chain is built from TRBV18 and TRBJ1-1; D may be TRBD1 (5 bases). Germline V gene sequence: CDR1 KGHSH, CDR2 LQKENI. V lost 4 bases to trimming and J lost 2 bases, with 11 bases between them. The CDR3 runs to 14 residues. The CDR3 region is CASSLRGRNTEAFF. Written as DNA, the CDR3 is TGTGCCAGCTCACTAAGGGGCAGAAACACTGAAGCTTTCTTT.

CDR3 residues: CASGRTGVNYGYTF. The CDR3 DNA reads TGTGCCAGCGGAAGGACAGGGGTCAACTATGGCTACACCTTC. J is TRBJ1-2 and V is TRBV9; 9 bases are shared with TRBD1. After removal of 7 bases from V and 2 bases from J, the junction contained 6 bases not matched to a gene. The CDR3 is made up of 14 amino acids. The germline gives CDR1 SGDLS, CDR2 YYNGEE.

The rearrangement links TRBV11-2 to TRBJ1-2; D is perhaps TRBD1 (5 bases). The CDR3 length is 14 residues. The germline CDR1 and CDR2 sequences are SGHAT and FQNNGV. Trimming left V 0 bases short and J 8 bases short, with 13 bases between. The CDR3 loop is CASSLDGGIRGYTF. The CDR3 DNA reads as TGTGCCAGCAGCTTAGATGGGGGAATAAGGGGCTACACCTTC.

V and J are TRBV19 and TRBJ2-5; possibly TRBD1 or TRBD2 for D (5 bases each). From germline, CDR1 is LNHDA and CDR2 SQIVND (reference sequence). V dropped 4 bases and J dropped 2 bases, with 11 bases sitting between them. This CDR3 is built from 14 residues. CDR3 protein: CASSNSGTQETQYF. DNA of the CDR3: TGTGCCAGTAGTAACTCCGGGACGCAAGAGACCCAGTACTTC. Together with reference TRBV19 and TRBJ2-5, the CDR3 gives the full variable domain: DGGITQSPKYLFRKEGQNVTLSCEQNLNHDAMYWYRQDPGQGLRLIYYSQIVNDFQKGDIAEGYSVSREKKESFPLTVTSAQKNPTAFYLCASSNSGTQETQYFGPGTRLLVL.

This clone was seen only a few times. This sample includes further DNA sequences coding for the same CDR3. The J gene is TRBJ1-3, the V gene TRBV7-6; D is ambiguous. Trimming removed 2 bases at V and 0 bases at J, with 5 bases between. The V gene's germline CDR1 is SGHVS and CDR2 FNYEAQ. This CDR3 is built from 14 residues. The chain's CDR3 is CASSLPSSGNTIYF. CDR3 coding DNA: TGTGCCAGCAGCTTACCGAGCTCTGGAAACACCATATATTTT.

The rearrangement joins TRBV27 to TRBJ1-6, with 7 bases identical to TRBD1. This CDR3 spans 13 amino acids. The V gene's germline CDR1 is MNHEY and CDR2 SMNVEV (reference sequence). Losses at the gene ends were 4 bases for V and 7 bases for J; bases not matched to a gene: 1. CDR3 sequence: CASSSQGNSPLHF. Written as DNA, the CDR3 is TGTGCCAGCAGTTCACAGGGGAATTCACCCCTCCACTTT.

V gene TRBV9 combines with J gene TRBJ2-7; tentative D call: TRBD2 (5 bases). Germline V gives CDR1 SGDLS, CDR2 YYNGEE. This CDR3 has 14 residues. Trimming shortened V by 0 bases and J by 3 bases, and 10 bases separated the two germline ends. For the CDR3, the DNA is TGTGCCAGCAGCGTAGGCTGGGGAGACTACGAGCAGTACTTC. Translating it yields CASSVGWGDYEQYF.

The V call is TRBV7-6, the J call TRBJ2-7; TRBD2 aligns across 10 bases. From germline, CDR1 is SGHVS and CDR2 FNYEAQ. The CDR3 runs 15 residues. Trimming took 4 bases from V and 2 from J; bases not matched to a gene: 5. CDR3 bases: TGTGCCAGCAGCTCCGGGACTAGCGAAACCTACGAGCAGTACTTC. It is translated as CASSSGTSETYEQYF.

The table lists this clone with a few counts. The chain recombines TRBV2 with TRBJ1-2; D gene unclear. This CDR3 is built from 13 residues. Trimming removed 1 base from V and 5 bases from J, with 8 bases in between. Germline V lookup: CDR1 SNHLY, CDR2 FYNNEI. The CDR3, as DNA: TGTGCCAGCAGTGAAGAACAGTGGTATGGCTACACCTTC. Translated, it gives CASSEEQWYGYTF.

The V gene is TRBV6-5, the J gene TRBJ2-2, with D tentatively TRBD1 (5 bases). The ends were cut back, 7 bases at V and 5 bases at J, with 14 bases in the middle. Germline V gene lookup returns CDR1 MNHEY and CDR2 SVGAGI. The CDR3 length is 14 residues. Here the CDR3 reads CASKVGLRTGELFF. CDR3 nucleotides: TGTGCCAGCAAGGTGGGGCTGAGGACCGGGGAGCTGTTTTTT.

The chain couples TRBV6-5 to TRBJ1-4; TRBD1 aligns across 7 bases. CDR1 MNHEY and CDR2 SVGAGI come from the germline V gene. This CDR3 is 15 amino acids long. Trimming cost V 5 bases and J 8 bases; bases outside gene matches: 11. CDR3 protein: CASSPTGRKGEKLFF. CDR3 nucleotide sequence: TGTGCCAGCAGTCCGACAGGGAGAAAGGGGGAAAAACTGTTTTTT.

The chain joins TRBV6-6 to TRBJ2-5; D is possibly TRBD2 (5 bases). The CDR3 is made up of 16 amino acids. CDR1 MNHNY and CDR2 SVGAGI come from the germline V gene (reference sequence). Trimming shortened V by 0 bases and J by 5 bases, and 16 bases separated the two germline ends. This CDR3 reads CASSYSLSGRVETQYF. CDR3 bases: TGTGCCAGCAGTTACTCCTTGAGCGGTCGGGTTGAGACCCAGTACTTC.

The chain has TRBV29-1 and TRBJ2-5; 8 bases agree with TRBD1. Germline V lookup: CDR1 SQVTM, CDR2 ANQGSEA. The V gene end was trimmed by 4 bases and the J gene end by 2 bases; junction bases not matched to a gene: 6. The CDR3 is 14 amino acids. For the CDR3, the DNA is TGCAGCGTTGTCCAGGGGGCAGCGCAAGAGACCCAGTACTTC. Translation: CSVVQGAAQETQYF.

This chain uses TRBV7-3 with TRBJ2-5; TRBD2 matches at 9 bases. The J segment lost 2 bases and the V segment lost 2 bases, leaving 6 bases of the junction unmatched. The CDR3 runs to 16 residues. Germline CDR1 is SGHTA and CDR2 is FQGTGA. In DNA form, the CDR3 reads TGTGCCAGCAGCTTAGGCCTAGCGGGGCGACAAGAGACCCAGTACTTC. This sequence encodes CASSLGLAGRQETQYF.

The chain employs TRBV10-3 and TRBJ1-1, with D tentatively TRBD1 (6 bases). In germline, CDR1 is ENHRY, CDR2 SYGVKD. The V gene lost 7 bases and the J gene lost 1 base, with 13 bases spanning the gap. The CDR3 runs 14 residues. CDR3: CAITPQGGNTEAFF. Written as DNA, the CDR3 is TGTGCCATCACCCCACAGGGCGGGAACACTGAAGCTTTCTTT.

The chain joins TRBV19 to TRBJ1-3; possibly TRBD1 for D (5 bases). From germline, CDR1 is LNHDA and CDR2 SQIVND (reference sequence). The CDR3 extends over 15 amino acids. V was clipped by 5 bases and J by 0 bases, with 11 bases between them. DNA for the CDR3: TGTGCCAGTAGTCTCTGGGACCGCTCTGGAAACACCATATATTTT. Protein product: CASSLWDRSGNTIYF. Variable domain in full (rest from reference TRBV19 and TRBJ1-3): DGGITQSPKYLFRKEGQNVTLSCEQNLNHDAMYWYRQDPGQGLRLIYYSQIVNDFQKGDIAEGYSVSREKKESFPLTVTSAQKNPTAFYLCASSLWDRSGNTIYFGEGSWLTVV.

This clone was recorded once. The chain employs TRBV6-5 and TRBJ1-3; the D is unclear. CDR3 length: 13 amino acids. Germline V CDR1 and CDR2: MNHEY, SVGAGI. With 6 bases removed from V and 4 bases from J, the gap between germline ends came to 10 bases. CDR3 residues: CASRSLTGNTIYF. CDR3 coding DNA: TGTGCCAGCAGATCCTTGACAGGAAACACCATATATTTT.

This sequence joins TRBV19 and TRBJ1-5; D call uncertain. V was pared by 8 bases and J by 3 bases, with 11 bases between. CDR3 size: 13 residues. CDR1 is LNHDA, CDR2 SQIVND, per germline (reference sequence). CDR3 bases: TGTGCCAGTGGGAGTAACGTCAATCAGCCCCAGCATTTT. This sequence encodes CASGSNVNQPQHF.

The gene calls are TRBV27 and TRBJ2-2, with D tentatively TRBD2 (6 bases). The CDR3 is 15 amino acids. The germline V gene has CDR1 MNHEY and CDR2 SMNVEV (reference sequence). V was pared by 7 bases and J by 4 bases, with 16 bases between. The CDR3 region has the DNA TGTGCCAGCAACACGGGCGCGGGGTCCACCGGGGAGCTGTTTTTT. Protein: CASNTGAGSTGELFF.

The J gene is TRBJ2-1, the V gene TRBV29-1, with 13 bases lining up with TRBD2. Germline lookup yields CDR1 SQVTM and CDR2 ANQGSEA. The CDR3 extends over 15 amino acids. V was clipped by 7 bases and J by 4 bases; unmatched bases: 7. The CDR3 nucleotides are TGCAGCGCCTTGGGACTAGCGGGGACATACAATGAGCAGTTCTTC. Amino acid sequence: CSALGLAGTYNEQFF.

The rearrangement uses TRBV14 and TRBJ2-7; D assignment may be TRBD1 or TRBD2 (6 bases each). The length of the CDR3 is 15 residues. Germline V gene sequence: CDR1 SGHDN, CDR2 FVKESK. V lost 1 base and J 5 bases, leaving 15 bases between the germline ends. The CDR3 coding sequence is TGTGCCAGCAGCCAAGTTTCCGGGGGCTGGGACGAGCAGTACTTC. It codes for CASSQVSGGWDEQYF.

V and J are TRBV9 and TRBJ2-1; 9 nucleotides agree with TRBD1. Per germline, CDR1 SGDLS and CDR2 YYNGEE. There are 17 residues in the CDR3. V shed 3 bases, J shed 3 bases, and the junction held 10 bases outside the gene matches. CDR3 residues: CASSARPGTGLYNEQFF. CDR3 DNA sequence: TGTGCCAGCAGCGCCCGACCCGGGACAGGGCTCTACAATGAGCAGTTCTTC. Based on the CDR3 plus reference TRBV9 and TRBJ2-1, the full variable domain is DSGVTQTPKHLITATGQRVTLRCSPRSGDLSVYWYQQSLDQGLQFLIQYYNGEERAKGNILERFSAQQFPDLHSELNLSSLELGDSALYFCASSARPGTGLYNEQFFGPGTRLTVL.

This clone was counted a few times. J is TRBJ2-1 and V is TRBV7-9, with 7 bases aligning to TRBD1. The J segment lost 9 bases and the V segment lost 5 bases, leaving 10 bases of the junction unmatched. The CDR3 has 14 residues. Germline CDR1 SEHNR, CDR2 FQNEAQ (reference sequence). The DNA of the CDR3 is TGTGCCAGCAGCCCGACAGGGTCAAGGGGTGAGCAGTTCTTC. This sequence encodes CASSPTGSRGEQFF.